A single sample gave rise to the 14 T cell receptor beta chains below, sequenced in a study of CD8+ T cells in alopecia areata. Isolated RNA was reverse transcribed into cDNA used as the sequencing template. Clones were sequenced by immunoSEQ multiplex PCR, and TCRdb holds only the in-frame ones, with some missing. The data hold over 200,000 clones, with 50% to 70% observed a single time. The input for sequencing was CD4+ T cells sorted from blood, taken at week 0. Source of these receptors: a human donor with alopecia areata.

As for this clone: Different DNA sequences within this sample yield the same CDR3. The rearrangement links TRBV5-1 to TRBJ2-3; D is uncertain. Germline V gene lookup returns CDR1 SGHRS and CDR2 YFSETQ. This CDR3 spans 14 amino acids. Trimming shortened V by 0 bases and J by 0 bases, and 5 bases separated the two germline ends. The CDR3 coding sequence is TGCGCCAGCAGCTTGGGCGGAAGCACAGATACGCAGTATTTT. It translates to CASSLGGSTDTQYF.

This chain joins TRBV5-1 and TRBJ2-7; 8 positions match TRBD1. Germline values: CDR1 SGHRS, CDR2 YFSETQ. The CDR3 contains 15 residues. J lost 7 bases, V lost 1 base, and 10 bases had no gene match. In nucleotides, the CDR3 is TGCGCCAGCAGCTTGTCGGGACAGGCCCCCCTAGAGCAGTACTTC. Its translation: CASSLSGQAPLEQYF.

Only a few counts were recorded for this clone. This rearrangement joins TRBV11-2 to TRBJ2-7; 8 bases map to TRBD2. CDR3 length: 14 amino acids. Germline lookup yields CDR1 SGHAT and CDR2 FQNNGV. The V and J ends lost 5 bases and 2 bases, in that order; junction bases with no gene match: 5. CDR3 in DNA: TGTGCCAGCAGCGTCTTAGCGGGGCCCTACGAGCAGTACTTC. Translated: CASSVLAGPYEQYF. Combining the CDR3 with reference TRBV11-2 and TRBJ2-7 gives the whole variable domain EAGVAQSPRYKIIEKRQSVAFWCNPISGHATLYWYQQILGQGPKLLIQFQNNGVVDDSQLPKDRFSAERLKGVDSTLKIQPAKLEDSAVYLCASSVLAGPYEQYFGPGTRLTVT.

This clone showed up just a few times. The V call is TRBV5-1, the J call TRBJ2-7, with a weak D call TRBD1 (6 bases). The length of the CDR3 is 12 residues. CDR1 SGHRS and CDR2 YFSETQ come from the germline V gene. V was pared by 4 bases and J by 10 bases, with 15 bases between. This chain's CDR3 is CASSPPGVHQYF. The CDR3 coding sequence is TGCGCCAGCAGCCCCCCAGGGGTTCATCAGTACTTC.

The rearrangement uses TRBV30 and TRBJ2-7, with 9 bases matching TRBD1. The CDR3 runs to 13 residues. With V trimmed by 4 bases and J by 2 bases, 3 bases remained unmatched. CDR1 GTSNPN and CDR2 SVGIG come from the germline V gene (reference sequence). The CDR3 nucleotides are TGTGCCTGGACCGGGACAGGGACCTACGAGCAGTACTTC. Amino acid sequence: CAWTGTGTYEQYF.

This clone was detected a few times. V and J are TRBV19 and TRBJ2-2, with 7 bases lining up with TRBD1. V shed 5 bases, J shed 9 bases, and the junction held 3 bases outside the gene matches. Germline V gives CDR1 LNHDA, CDR2 SQIVND (reference sequence). This CDR3 has 12 residues. DNA for the CDR3: TGTGCCAGTAGTCGGGACAGCCGGGAGCTGTTTTTT. Translated, it gives CASSRDSRELFF.

The gene calls are TRBV12-5 and TRBJ2-7, with D possibly called TRBD1 or TRBD2 (5 bases each). Germline V gene data show CDR1 as LGHNT and CDR2 as FRNRAP. Trimming took off 0 bases at V and 3 bases at J, with 9 bases between the two ends. There are 14 residues in the CDR3. DNA of the CDR3: TGTGCTAGTGGTTTGGTACGGGGCAGCTACGAGCAGTACTTC. Protein sequence: CASGLVRGSYEQYF.

The DNA of the CDR3 is TGTGCCAGTAGGGAGGGGGCGCGAGAGACCCAGTACTTC. This translates into CASREGARETQYF. The chain links TRBV19 to TRBJ2-5, with a tentative D call TRBD1 (7 bases). Per the germline V gene, CDR1 is LNHDA and CDR2 is SQIVND (reference sequence). This CDR3 has 13 residues. Trimming left V 6 bases short and J 4 bases short, with 12 bases between.

The rearrangement links TRBV7-9 to TRBJ2-5, with D possibly being TRBD1 (7 bases). The V gene's germline CDR1 is SEHNR and CDR2 FQNEAQ (reference sequence). The CDR3 spans 14 residues. V was clipped by 3 bases and J by 5 bases, with 13 bases between them. The CDR3 loop is CASSLLAGGETQYF. Here the CDR3 DNA reads TGTGCCAGCAGCTTGCTCGCAGGGGGGGAGACCCAGTACTTC.

This chain connects TRBV5-1 to TRBJ2-6, with D unclear. This CDR3 has 12 amino acids. CDR1 is SGHRS and CDR2 is YFSETQ in the germline V gene. The ends were cut back, 3 bases at V and 2 bases at J, with 0 bases in the middle. CDR3 protein: CASSSGANVLTF. The CDR3 nucleotides read TGCGCCAGCAGCTCTGGGGCCAACGTCCTGACTTTC.

V and J are TRBV2 and TRBJ1-4; 9 positions agree with TRBD1. J was trimmed by 8 bases and V by 5 bases; bases with no gene match: 9. Germline values: CDR1 SNHLY, CDR2 FYNNEI. The CDR3 contains 15 residues. This CDR3 reads CASSPRQGEGEKLFF. The CDR3 region has the DNA TGTGCCAGCAGTCCTCGACAGGGGGAAGGGGAAAAACTGTTTTTT.

This chain links TRBV20-1 with TRBJ1-2; D not resolved. The CDR3 contains 8 residues. Germline CDR1 and CDR2: DFQATT and SNEGSKA (reference sequence). Trimming removed 3 bases at V and 10 bases at J, with 3 bases between. This CDR3 is CSASAYTF. DNA of the CDR3: TGCAGTGCTAGTGCCTACACCTTC.

This chain uses TRBV29-1 with TRBJ1-1; D remains unclear. The CDR3 extends over 11 amino acids. Germline CDR1 SQVTM, CDR2 ANQGSEA. Trimming removed 7 bases from V and 1 base from J, with 7 bases in between. CDR3 sequence (DNA): TGCAGCGAACGGGCGAACACTGAAGCTTTCTTT. It encodes CSERANTEAFF.

The J gene is TRBJ2-1, the V gene TRBV27; a weak D match, TRBD1 (5 bases). Germline values: CDR1 MNHEY, CDR2 SMNVEV (reference sequence). Trimming took off 5 bases at V and 5 bases at J, with 10 bases between the two ends. The CDR3 covers 13 residues. CDR3 residues: CASSPRQHNEQFF. CDR3 DNA sequence: TGTGCCAGCAGTCCTCGACAGCACAATGAGCAGTTCTTC.